Below, 29 T cell receptor beta chains from the same sample are listed, as sequenced in a study of CD8 T cells in ankylosing spondylitis. TCRdb redid the calling of the 5' RACE reads with MiXCR, one entry per CDR3 protein. Of 350,000 or so distinct CDR3 sequences listed, approximately 10% are singletons. Material: blood, either unsorted or a sorted T cell fraction (not recorded which). The receptor source for this set is a female donor with ankylosing spondylitis or in good health (not recorded which).

The chain employs TRBV11-2 and TRBJ2-2; 7 nucleotides line up with TRBD1. CDR3 length: 16 residues. Germline V lookup: CDR1 SGHAT, CDR2 FQNNGV. The V segment lost 1 base and the J segment 4 bases; nucleotides outside the gene matches: 6. Here the CDR3 reads CASSLVLQGSTGELFF. The CDR3 DNA reads as TGTGCCAGCAGCTTAGTACTACAGGGGTCCACCGGGGAGCTGTTTTTT.

This clonotype came up once. In this CDR3 the conserved last residue, phenylalanine or tryptophan, is missing, so a read error is likely. The rearrangement joins TRBV5-6 to TRBJ2-3, with D possibly being TRBD2 (5 bases). Trimming took 4 bases from V and 6 from J, leaving 9 bases between them. Germline CDR1 and CDR2: SGHDT and YYEEEE. This CDR3 has 12 amino acids. The CDR3 here is CASSRTGDTQYI. In DNA form, the CDR3 reads TGTGCCAGCAGCAGAACGGGGGATACGCAGTATATT.

This clonotype was seen repeatedly, ten times or more. This chain joins TRBV12-5 and TRBJ1-1; the D gene is possibly TRBD1 (5 bases). Trimming removed 2 bases from V and 6 bases from J, with 19 bases in between. Germline V lookup: CDR1 LGHNT, CDR2 FRNRAP. The length of the CDR3 is 16 residues. CDR3 in DNA: TGTGCTAGTGGTTTGACCACCGGGACGGGGGTAGCTGAAGCTTTCTTT. Translation gives CASGLTTGTGVAEAFF.

This clonotype was seen a few times. The rearrangement links TRBV5-1 to TRBJ2-5, with D possibly TRBD1 on 5 matching bases. The CDR3 spans 14 residues. Trimming took off 1 base at V and 4 bases at J, with 11 bases between the two ends. CDR1 is SGHRS and CDR2 is YFSETQ in the germline V gene. The CDR3 DNA reads as TGCGCCAGCAGCTTGCAGGCAGGGCGAGAGACCCAGTACTTC. Protein: CASSLQAGRETQYF. Together with reference TRBV5-1 and TRBJ2-5, the CDR3 gives the full variable domain: KAGVTQTPRYLIKTRGQQVTLSCSPISGHRSVSWYQQTPGQGLQFLFEYFSETQRNKGNFPGRFSGRQFSNSRSEMNVSTLELGDSALYLCASSLQAGRETQYFGPGTRLLVL.

This clonotype was seen ten or more times. V is TRBV12-3 or TRBV12-4 and J is TRBJ2-7; TRBD2 aligns across 7 bases. The CDR3 covers 16 residues. Trimming at V came to 6 bases and at J to 2 bases, leaving 13 bases not matched to a gene. CDR3 in DNA: TGTGCCAGCAGCCGTGGACGTAGCGGGTATGCCTACGAGCAGTACTTC. It codes for CASSRGRSGYAYEQYF.

The sample holds many counts of this clonotype. The CDR3 DNA follows: TGCAGTGCCGCTCGTCTAGAACCGGGACAGAGGAACACTGAAGCTTTCTTT. This encodes CSAARLEPGQRNTEAFF. The V gene is TRBV20-1, the J gene TRBJ1-1; 7 nucleotides align to TRBD1. The V gene end was trimmed by 6 bases and the J gene end by 1 base; junction bases not matched to a gene: 17. The germline gives CDR1 DFQATT, CDR2 SNEGSKA (reference sequence). This CDR3 has 17 amino acids.

In DNA, the CDR3 is TGCGCCAGCAGCTTGGCGGCAGGGATTGACTATGGCTACACCTTC. It codes for CASSLAAGIDYGYTF. The rearrangement links TRBV5-1 to TRBJ1-2, with D perhaps TRBD1 (5 bases). The germline V gene encodes CDR1 SGHRS and CDR2 YFSETQ. This CDR3 is built from 15 residues. V was shortened by 0 bases and J by 3 bases, with 12 bases between the two germline ends.

This clonotype was seen repeatedly, ten times or more. The chain carries TRBV20-1 and TRBJ1-5, with D unresolved. Germline V gene sequence: CDR1 DFQATT, CDR2 SNEGSKA (reference sequence). V lost 0 bases to trimming and J lost 9 bases, with 12 bases between them. This CDR3 spans 13 amino acids. The CDR3 protein is CSARDAPARPQHF. The CDR3 DNA reads TGCAGTGCTAGAGATGCCCCGGCCCGGCCCCAGCATTTT.

Note on this clonotype: This may arise from a read error, as a much more abundant clone is one base away. The rearrangement links TRBV7-2 to TRBJ1-4, with D unresolved. The CDR3 consists of 14 residues. V lost 7 bases and J lost 3, with 12 bases in between. CDR1 and CDR2 from the germline V gene are SGHTA and FQGNSA. The CDR3 coding sequence is TGTGCCAGCACCATGGAGGCAGCTAATGAAAAACTGTTTTTT. Translating it yields CASTMEAANEKLFF.

There are many counts of this clonotype. The rearrangement joins TRBV7-8 to TRBJ1-5; weak D call: TRBD1 (5 bases). Trimming removed 1 base at V and 6 bases at J, with 13 bases between. The CDR3 sequence is 15 residues long. The V gene's germline CDR1 is SGHVS and CDR2 FQNEAQ. The CDR3 region is CASSLGFRATQPQHF. The CDR3 DNA reads as TGTGCCAGCAGCTTAGGATTCAGGGCCACTCAGCCCCAGCATTTT.

This clonotype was seen at least ten times. This chain joins TRBV7-8 and TRBJ2-3, with 8 nucleotides matching TRBD2. The CDR3 runs to 16 residues. Germline CDR1 reads SGHVS; CDR2 reads FQNEAQ. J lost 1 base, V lost 5 bases, and 8 bases had no gene match. The CDR3 region has the DNA TGTGCCAGCAGCCTCGTCGGGGGGGCCGGCACAGATACGCAGTATTTT. It encodes CASSLVGGAGTDTQYF.

The table lists this clonotype with many counts. The chain combines TRBV5-1 with TRBJ2-1, with TRBD2 identical over 10 bases. There are 18 residues in the CDR3. CDR1 SGHRS and CDR2 YFSETQ come from the germline V gene. After removal of 2 bases from V and 6 bases from J, the junction contained 14 bases not matched to a gene. The CDR3 sequence: CASSLGAGGPMGFNEQFF. CDR3 nucleotides: TGCGCCAGCAGCTTAGGAGCGGGAGGGCCTATGGGGTTCAATGAGCAGTTCTTC.

This clonotype has a count of ten or more. J is TRBJ1-1 and V is TRBV29-1, with a tentative D call TRBD1 (6 bases). Looked up from germline, CDR1 is SQVTM and CDR2 is ANQGSEA. The CDR3 loop spans 13 amino acids. The V and J ends lost 6 bases and 2 bases respectively, with 13 bases between them. The CDR3 loop is CSVYRDTNTEAFF. Here the CDR3 DNA reads TGCAGCGTCTACCGGGACACTAACACTGAAGCTTTCTTT.

CDR3 in DNA: TGTGCCAGCAGCCCCAGGGCTACCTATGGCTACACCTTC. This translates into CASSPRATYGYTF. This chain uses TRBV3-1 with TRBJ1-2; a possible D gene is TRBD1 (5 bases). Germline CDR1 LGHDT, CDR2 YNNKEL (reference sequence). V dropped 4 bases and J dropped 4 bases, with 10 bases sitting between them. The CDR3 length is 13 residues.

This clonotype was observed many times. V is TRBV7-9 and J is TRBJ1-5; D unclear. The germline V gene encodes CDR1 SEHNR and CDR2 FQNEAQ (reference sequence). The CDR3 loop spans 13 amino acids. V lost 5 bases to trimming and J lost 3 bases, with 8 bases between them. The CDR3 DNA follows: TGTGCCAGCAGCCCCGGAGTCAATCAGCCCCAGCATTTT. This codes for CASSPGVNQPQHF. The full variable domain, with the rest looked up from reference TRBV7-9 and TRBJ1-5, is DTGVSQNPRHKITKRGQNVTFRCDPISEHNRLYWYRQTLGQGPEFLTYFQNEAQLEKSRLLSDRFSAERPKGSFSTLEIQRTEQGDSAMYLCASSPGVNQPQHFGDGTRLSIL.

The chain has TRBV6-2 or TRBV6-3 and TRBJ2-6; D gene ambiguous. The CDR3 consists of 14 residues. Germline-derived CDR1 and CDR2 are MNHEY and SVGEGT. The ends were cut back, 8 bases at V and 3 bases at J, with 11 bases in the middle. The CDR3 loop is CASGPSGGANVLTF. The CDR3 nucleotides are TGTGCCAGCGGCCCTTCGGGTGGGGCCAACGTCCTGACTTTC.

This clonotype appeared many times. The gene calls are TRBV5-1 and TRBJ2-7; tentative D call: TRBD2 (6 bases). This CDR3 region has 14 residues. The V end was cut by 3 bases, the J end by 3 bases, with 13 bases between. Germline V gene sequence: CDR1 SGHRS, CDR2 YFSETQ. CDR3 residues: CASSWGTGVYEQYF. The CDR3 DNA is TGCGCCAGCAGCTGGGGGACTGGTGTCTACGAGCAGTACTTC.

This clonotype turned up a few times. The chain has TRBV12-3 or TRBV12-4 and TRBJ2-7; 9 positions match TRBD1. CDR3 size: 15 residues. V dropped 6 bases and J dropped 1; count of bases not matched to a gene: 7. The CDR3 region is CASRRTGVASYEQYF. CDR3 sequence (DNA): TGTGCCAGCAGGCGGACAGGGGTCGCGTCCTACGAGCAGTACTTC.

The chain recombines TRBV14 with TRBJ1-6, with a possible D match to TRBD1 (5 bases). The CDR3 runs 14 residues. Trimming took off 1 base at V and 7 bases at J, with 8 bases between the two ends. The V gene's germline CDR1 is SGHDN and CDR2 FVKESK. The CDR3 reads CASSQVQENSPLHF. CDR3 coding DNA: TGTGCCAGCAGCCAAGTACAGGAAAATTCACCCCTCCACTTT.

This clonotype was counted at least ten times. This chain uses TRBV29-1 with TRBJ1-1, with D possibly matching TRBD1 (5 bases). CDR3 length equals 10 residues. V was trimmed by 6 bases and J by 9 bases, leaving 11 bases between them. Germline values: CDR1 SQVTM, CDR2 ANQGSEA. CDR3 nucleotide sequence: TGCAGCGTATATAAGGGGAAAGCTTTCTTT. Translated, it gives CSVYKGKAFF.

The gene calls are TRBV5-6 and TRBJ2-1; a weak D match, TRBD2 (6 bases). Germline V lookup: CDR1 SGHDT, CDR2 YYEEEE. With 3 bases removed from V and 10 bases from J, the gap between germline ends came to 20 bases. The CDR3 has 15 amino acids. CDR3 nucleotide sequence: TGTGCCAGCAGCTCCCTGGCTAGCGTGCTCGGGGAGCAGTTCTTC. Protein product: CASSSLASVLGEQFF. Full variable domain (remainder filled in from reference TRBV5-6 and TRBJ2-1): DAGVTQSPTHLIKTRGQQVTLRCSPKSGHDTVSWYQQALGQGPQFIFQYYEEEERQRGNFPDRFSGHQFPNYSSELNVNALLLGDSALYLCASSSLASVLGEQFFGPGTRLTVL.

This clonotype was recorded at least ten times. The CDR3 is CASSVGTIGETQYF. The CDR3, as DNA: TGTGCCAGCAGCGTAGGGACTATCGGGGAGACCCAGTACTTC. The chain recombines TRBV9 with TRBJ2-5; tentative D call: TRBD2 (6 bases). The V gene lost 0 bases and the J gene lost 5 bases, with 11 bases spanning the gap. The germline gives CDR1 SGDLS, CDR2 YYNGEE. The CDR3 runs to 14 residues. The whole variable domain, remainder taken from reference TRBV9 and TRBJ2-5, is DSGVTQTPKHLITATGQRVTLRCSPRSGDLSVYWYQQSLDQGLQFLIQYYNGEERAKGNILERFSAQQFPDLHSELNLSSLELGDSALYFCASSVGTIGETQYFGPGTRLLVL.

This clonotype was counted ten times or more. The gene calls are TRBV20-1 and TRBJ2-3, with 10 bases aligning to TRBD2. V gave up 1 base and J gave up 2 bases; unmatched junction bases: 3. The CDR3 covers 15 residues. CDR1 and CDR2 from the germline V gene are DFQATT and SNEGSKA (reference sequence). The CDR3 spells CSARGGLANTDTQYF. The DNA for the CDR3 is TGCAGTGCTAGAGGGGGACTAGCGAACACAGATACGCAGTATTTT.

The table lists this clonotype with many counts. The J gene is TRBJ2-3, the V gene TRBV6-5, with 13 bases fitting TRBD2. This CDR3 comprises 18 residues. Germline values: CDR1 MNHEY, CDR2 SVGAGI. J was trimmed by 0 bases and V by 4 bases; bases with no gene match: 7. In DNA, the CDR3 is TGTGCCAGCAGTTTAACCGGGACTAGCGGGATTAGCACAGATACGCAGTATTTT. This sequence encodes CASSLTGTSGISTDTQYF.

The genes are TRBV20-1 and TRBJ1-3; D is ambiguous. Deletions cut 0 bases from V and 1 base from J, with 10 bases between. Germline assignment: CDR1 DFQATT and CDR2 SNEGSKA (reference sequence). The CDR3 runs 15 residues. As DNA, the CDR3 is TGCAGTGCTAGAGATGGGAAAGGTTCTGGAAACACCATATATTTT. Translation gives CSARDGKGSGNTIYF.

This clonotype was counted only a few times. The rearrangement joins TRBV5-1 to TRBJ2-1, with 12 bases matching TRBD1. CDR1 is SGHRS, CDR2 YFSETQ, per germline. This CDR3 is built from 15 residues. The V segment lost 6 bases and the J segment 7 bases; nucleotides outside the gene matches: 8. Here the CDR3 DNA reads TGCGCCAGCAACAGAAGGGACAGGGGGCTTAATGAGCAGTTCTTC. Residues: CASNRRDRGLNEQFF.

This clonotype was seen only a few times. The chain carries TRBV2 and TRBJ2-3; D unclear. Germline CDR1 is SNHLY and CDR2 is FYNNEI. Trimming removed 2 bases from V and 5 bases from J, with 20 bases in between. The CDR3 contains 17 residues. This CDR3 reads CASSEFAVTLSVDTQYF. The CDR3 bases are TGTGCCAGCAGTGAATTTGCAGTCACCCTGAGTGTAGATACGCAGTATTTT.

This clonotype was seen a few times. This chain connects TRBV11-2 to TRBJ2-1, with TRBD2 identical over 12 bases. The CDR3 spans 17 residues. CDR1 SGHAT and CDR2 FQNNGV come from the germline V gene. J was trimmed by 5 bases and V by 5 bases; bases with no gene match: 10. CDR3 region: CASSTQGLAGQNNEQFF. CDR3 nucleotides: TGTGCCAGCAGCACCCAGGGACTAGCGGGCCAGAACAATGAGCAGTTCTTC.

V usage is TRBV5-5 and J usage is TRBJ1-6; no firm D call. Per germline, CDR1 SGHKS and CDR2 YYEKEE (reference sequence). V dropped 3 bases and J dropped 0 bases, with 13 bases sitting between them. The CDR3 runs 17 residues. The CDR3: CASSSSQGFSYNSPLHF. CDR3 bases: TGTGCCAGCAGCTCGTCCCAAGGTTTCTCCTATAATTCACCCCTCCACTTT.